Listed below are T cell receptor beta chains from one sample, sequenced in a study of beta chain features in type 1 diabetes. The method was immunoSEQ multiplex PCR; TCRdb's version includes in-frame clones alone and lacks a portion of them. Of about 150,000 clones listed, around 10% are singletons. Sequencing used central memory CD4+ T cells from blood. The receptor set was obtained from a young man in good health. CDR3s include the opening cysteine and the closing phenylalanine or tryptophan. The D gene is left open where the match is weak. For some rows the clone size is stated as once, few or many, or as a class when expanded; others skip it.

V	J	size	D	CDR3	DNA
TRBV18	TRBJ1-1	few	NA	CASSYAATKNTEAFF	TGTGCCAGCTCATACGCGGCAACGAAGAACACTGAAGCTTTCTTT
TRBV19	TRBJ1-2	many	NA	CASSMDGNYGYTF	TGTGCCAGTAGTATGGACGGTAACTATGGCTACACCTTC
TRBV4-2	TRBJ2-1	few	TRBD2	CASSPRLAWDEQFF	TGTGCCAGCAGCCCTCGACTAGCTTGGGATGAGCAGTTCTTC
TRBV5-6	TRBJ2-7	few	NA	CASSLAGSSYEQYF	TGTGCCAGCAGCTTGGCAGGGTCCTCCTACGAGCAGTACTTC
TRBV7-2	TRBJ1-5	few	NA	CASSSDPGSNQHF	TGTGCCAGCAGCTCAGATCCAGGGAGCAACCAGCATTTT
TRBV29-1	TRBJ2-2	NA	TRBD2	CSGRTLAGGNTGELFF	TGCAGCGGCCGTACACTAGCGGGGGGTAACACCGGGGAGCTGTTTTTT
TRBV4-3	TRBJ2-7	NA	NA	CASSPRLSDEQYF	TGCGCCAGCAGCCCGCGATTGTCGGACGAGCAGTACTTC
TRBV5-1	TRBJ1-1	many	TRBD1	CASSPEGALTEAFF	TGCGCCAGCAGCCCGGAGGGGGCCTTGACTGAAGCTTTCTTT
TRBV7-3	TRBJ2-5	few	NA	CASSALGRQETQYF	TGTGCCAGCAGCGCACTGGGACGCCAAGAGACCCAGTACTTC
TRBV19	TRBJ1-4	few	NA	CASSIGRGVEKLFF	TGTGCCAGTAGTATCGGTCGAGGGGTTGAAAAACTGTTTTTT
TRBV30	TRBJ1-1	few	NA	CAWSPGWFTEAFF	TGTGCCTGGAGTCCCGGGTGGTTCACTGAAGCTTTCTTT
TRBV30	TRBJ1-3	few	NA	CAWSVDRAGGNTIYF	TGTGCCTGGAGTGTCGACAGAGCCGGTGGAAACACCATATATTTT
TRBV6-1	TRBJ1-2	NA	NA	CASSREGGYGYTF	TGTGCCAGCTCCAGGGAGGGCGGCTATGGCTACACCTTC
TRBV7-6	TRBJ2-7	NA	NA	CASSPRDIRQYF	TGTGCCAGCAGCCCCCGGGATATTCGGCAGTACTTC
TRBV7-9	TRBJ2-7	few	NA	CASSPQPDNGPEYF	TGTGCCAGCAGCCCTCAACCAGACAACGGTCCCGAGTACTTC
TRBV6-6	TRBJ2-1	few	NA	CASSYSNLYNEQFF	TGTGCCAGCAGTTACTCGAACTTGTACAATGAGCAGTTCTTC
TRBV7-2	TRBJ2-5	NA	TRBD1	CASSLGGGGQGQGTQYF	TGTGCCAGCAGCTTAGGAGGAGGGGGACAGGGACAAGGGACCCAGTACTTC
TRBV25-1	TRBJ1-5	few	TRBD1	CATSRQGESPQHF	TGTGCCACCTCCCGACAGGGGGAAAGCCCCCAGCATTTT
TRBV9	TRBJ2-2	few	NA	CASSVHGGELFF	TGTGCCAGCAGCGTACATGGCGGGGAGCTGTTTTTT
TRBV5-1	TRBJ2-7	NA	TRBD1	CASSFRDRGIEQYF	TGCGCCAGCAGCTTCCGGGACAGGGGAATCGAGCAGTACTTC
TRBV7-2	TRBJ2-5	NA	NA	CASSLERRETQYF	TGTGCCAGCAGCTTAGAGCGGCGGGAGACCCAGTACTTC
TRBV29-1	TRBJ1-1	few	NA	CSVRQMNTEAFF	TGCAGCGTACGACAGATGAACACTGAAGCTTTCTTT
TRBV5-1	TRBJ2-5	NA	NA	CASSLEGETQYF	TGCGCCAGCAGCTTGGAGGGAGAGACCCAGTACTTC
TRBV11-2	TRBJ2-5	NA	NA	CASSLERVAETQYF	TGTGCCAGCAGCTTAGAGAGAGTAGCGGAGACCCAGTACTTC